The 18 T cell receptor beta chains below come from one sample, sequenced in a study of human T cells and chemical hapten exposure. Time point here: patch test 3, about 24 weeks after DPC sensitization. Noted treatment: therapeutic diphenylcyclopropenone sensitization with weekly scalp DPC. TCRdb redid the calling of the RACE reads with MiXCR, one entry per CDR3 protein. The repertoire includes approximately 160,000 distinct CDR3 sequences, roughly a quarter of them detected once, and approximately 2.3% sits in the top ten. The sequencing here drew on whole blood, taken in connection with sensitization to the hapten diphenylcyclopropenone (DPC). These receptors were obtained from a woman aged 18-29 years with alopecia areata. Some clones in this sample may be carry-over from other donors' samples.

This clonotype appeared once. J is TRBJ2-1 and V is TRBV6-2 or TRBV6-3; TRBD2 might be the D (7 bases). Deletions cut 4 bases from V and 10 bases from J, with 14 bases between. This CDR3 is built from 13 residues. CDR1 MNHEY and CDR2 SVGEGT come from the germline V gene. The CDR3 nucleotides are TGTGCCAGCAGTTGGGGGGGACAAAAAGAGCAGTTCTTC. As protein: CASSWGGQKEQFF.

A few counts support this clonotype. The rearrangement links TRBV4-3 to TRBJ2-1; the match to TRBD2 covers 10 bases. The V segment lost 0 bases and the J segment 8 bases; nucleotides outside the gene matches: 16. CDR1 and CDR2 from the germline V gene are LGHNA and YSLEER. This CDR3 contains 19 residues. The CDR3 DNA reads TGCGCCAGCAGCCAAGAAGGGGGAATGGGGCTAGCGGGAGTACATGAGCAGTTCTTC. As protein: CASSQEGGMGLAGVHEQFF.

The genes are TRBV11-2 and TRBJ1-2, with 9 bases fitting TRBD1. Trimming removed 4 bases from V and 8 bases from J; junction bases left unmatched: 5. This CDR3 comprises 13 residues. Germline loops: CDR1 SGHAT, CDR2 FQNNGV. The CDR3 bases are TGTGCCAGCAGCTCCAACAGGGGGCTAGGCTACACCTTC. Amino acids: CASSSNRGLGYTF.

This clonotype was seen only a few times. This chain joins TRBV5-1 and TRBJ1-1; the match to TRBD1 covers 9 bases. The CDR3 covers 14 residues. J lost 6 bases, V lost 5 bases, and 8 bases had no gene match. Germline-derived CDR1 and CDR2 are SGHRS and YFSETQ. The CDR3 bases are TGCGCCAGCAGTGCCGGGGGACAGGGTTCTGAAGCTTTCTTT. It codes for CASSAGGQGSEAFF. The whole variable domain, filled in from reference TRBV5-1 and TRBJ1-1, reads KAGVTQTPRYLIKTRGQQVTLSCSPISGHRSVSWYQQTPGQGLQFLFEYFSETQRNKGNFPGRFSGRQFSNSRSEMNVSTLELGDSALYLCASSAGGQGSEAFFGQGTRLTVV.

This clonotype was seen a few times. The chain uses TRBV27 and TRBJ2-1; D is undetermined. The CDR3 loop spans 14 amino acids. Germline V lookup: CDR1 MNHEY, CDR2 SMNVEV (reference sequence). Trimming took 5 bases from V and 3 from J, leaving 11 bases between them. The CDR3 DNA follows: TGTGCCAGCAGTCCTAACCCGAACTACAATGAGCAGTTCTTC. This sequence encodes CASSPNPNYNEQFF.

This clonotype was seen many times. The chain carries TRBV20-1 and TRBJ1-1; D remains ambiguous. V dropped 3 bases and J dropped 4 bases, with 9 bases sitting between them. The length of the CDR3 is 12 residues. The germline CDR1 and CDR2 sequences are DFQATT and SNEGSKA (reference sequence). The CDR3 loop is CSASRWGTEAFF. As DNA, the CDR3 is TGCAGTGCTAGTCGGTGGGGCACTGAAGCTTTCTTT.

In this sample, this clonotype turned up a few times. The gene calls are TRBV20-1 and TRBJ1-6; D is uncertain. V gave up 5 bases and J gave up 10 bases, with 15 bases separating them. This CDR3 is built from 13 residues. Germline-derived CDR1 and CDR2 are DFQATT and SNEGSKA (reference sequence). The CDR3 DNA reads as TGCAGTGCTCAACCTCTAGTCGGGTCACCCCTCCACTTT. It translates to CSAQPLVGSPLHF.

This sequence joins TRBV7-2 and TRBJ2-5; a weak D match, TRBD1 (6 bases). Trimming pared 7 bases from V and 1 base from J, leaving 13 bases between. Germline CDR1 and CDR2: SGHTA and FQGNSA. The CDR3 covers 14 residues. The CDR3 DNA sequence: TGTGCCAGCAAAGGACAGCCCTTCCAAGAGACCCAGTACTTC. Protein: CASKGQPFQETQYF.

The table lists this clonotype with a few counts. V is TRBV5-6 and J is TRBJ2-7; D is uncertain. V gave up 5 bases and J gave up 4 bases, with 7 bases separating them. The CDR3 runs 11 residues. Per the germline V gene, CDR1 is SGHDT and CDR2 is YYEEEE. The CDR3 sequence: CASRNLYEQYF. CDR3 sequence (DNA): TGTGCCAGCAGGAACTTATACGAGCAGTACTTC.

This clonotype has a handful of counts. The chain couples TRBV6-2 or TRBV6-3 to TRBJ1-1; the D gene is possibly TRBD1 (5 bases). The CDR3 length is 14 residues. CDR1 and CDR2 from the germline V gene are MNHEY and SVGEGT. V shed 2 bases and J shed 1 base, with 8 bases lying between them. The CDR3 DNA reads TGTGCCAGCAGTTACACAGGATCGAACACTGAAGCTTTCTTT. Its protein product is CASSYTGSNTEAFF.

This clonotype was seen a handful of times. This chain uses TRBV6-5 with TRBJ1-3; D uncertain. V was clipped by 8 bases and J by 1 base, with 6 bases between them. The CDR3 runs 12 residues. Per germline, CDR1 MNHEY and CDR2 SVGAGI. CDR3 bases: TGTGCCAGCGGAACATCTGGAAACACCATATATTTT. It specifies CASGTSGNTIYF.

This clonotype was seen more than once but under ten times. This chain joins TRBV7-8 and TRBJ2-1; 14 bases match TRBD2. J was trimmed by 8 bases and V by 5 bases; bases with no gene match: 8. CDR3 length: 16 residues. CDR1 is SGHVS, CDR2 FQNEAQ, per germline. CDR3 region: CASSIRLAGGRDEQFF. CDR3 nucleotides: TGTGCCAGCAGCATCAGACTAGCGGGGGGGAGGGATGAGCAGTTCTTC.

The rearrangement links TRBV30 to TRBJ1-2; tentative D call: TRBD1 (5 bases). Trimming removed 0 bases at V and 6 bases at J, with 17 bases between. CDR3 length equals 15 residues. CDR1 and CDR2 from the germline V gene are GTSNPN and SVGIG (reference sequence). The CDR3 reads CAWSVRRQGGNGYTF. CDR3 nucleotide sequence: TGTGCCTGGAGTGTACGACGGCAGGGAGGGAATGGCTACACCTTC. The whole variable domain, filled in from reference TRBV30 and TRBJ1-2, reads SQTIHQWPATLVQPVGSPLSLECTVEGTSNPNLYWYRQAAGRGLQLLFYSVGIGQISSEVPQNLSASRPQDRQFILSSKKLLLSDSGFYLCAWSVRRQGGNGYTFGSGTRLTVV.

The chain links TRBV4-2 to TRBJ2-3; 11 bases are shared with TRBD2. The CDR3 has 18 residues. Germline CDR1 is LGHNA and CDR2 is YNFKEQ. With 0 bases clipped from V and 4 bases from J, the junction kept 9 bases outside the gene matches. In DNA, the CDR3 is TGTGCCAGCAGCCAAGATGGGGTACTAGCGGGAGTCGCAGATACGCAGTATTTT. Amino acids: CASSQDGVLAGVADTQYF.

In nucleotides, the CDR3 is TGCAGTGTCATTTTGGGGATTAACTATGGCTACACCTTC. It yields the protein CSVILGINYGYTF. V gene TRBV20-1 combines with J gene TRBJ1-2; no clear D. The CDR3 has 13 amino acids. Germline V gives CDR1 DFQATT, CDR2 SNEGSKA (reference sequence). The ends were cut back, 7 bases at V and 1 base at J, with 13 bases in the middle.

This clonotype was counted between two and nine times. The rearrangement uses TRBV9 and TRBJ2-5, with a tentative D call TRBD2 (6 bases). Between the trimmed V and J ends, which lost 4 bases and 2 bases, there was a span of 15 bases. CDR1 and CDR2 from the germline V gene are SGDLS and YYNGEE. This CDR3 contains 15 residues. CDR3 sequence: CASSLSEGQQETQYF. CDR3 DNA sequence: TGTGCCAGCAGCCTCTCGGAGGGCCAACAAGAGACCCAGTACTTC.

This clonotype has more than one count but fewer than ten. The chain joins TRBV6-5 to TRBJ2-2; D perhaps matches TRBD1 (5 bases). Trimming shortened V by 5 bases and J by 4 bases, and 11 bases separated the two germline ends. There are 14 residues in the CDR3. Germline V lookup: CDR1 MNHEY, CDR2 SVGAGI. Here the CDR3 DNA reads TGTGCCAGCAGTACAGGCGACGGCACCGGGGAGCTGTTTTTT. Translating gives CASSTGDGTGELFF.

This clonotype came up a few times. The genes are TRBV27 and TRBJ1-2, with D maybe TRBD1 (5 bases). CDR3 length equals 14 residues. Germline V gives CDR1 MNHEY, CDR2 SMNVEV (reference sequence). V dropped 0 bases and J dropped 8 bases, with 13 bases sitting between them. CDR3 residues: CASSLSPQGWGYTF. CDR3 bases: TGTGCCAGCAGTTTATCCCCCCAGGGATGGGGCTACACCTTC.